This TCR beta chain was observed in a study of T-cell reconstitution after alpha-beta-depleted transplantation in children. Unique molecular identifiers tagged the TCRbeta library. TCRdb used MiXCR to reprocess the PCR reads, holding one entry per CDR3 protein. Here the sample spans around 680,000 distinct CDR3 sequences, 16% being singletons. This CDR3 spans 15 amino acids. Trimming cost V 0 bases and J 4 bases; bases outside gene matches: 6. Looked up from germline, CDR1 is SGHRS and CDR2 is YFSETQ. This TCR came from a human donor who donated a stem cell graft to a child with acute myeloid leukemia. Sequenced here: PBMCs from the stem cell graft donor, sampled from the stem cell graft. The genes are TRBV5-1 and TRBJ2-7; TRBD2 matches 8 bases. CDR3 DNA: TGCGCCAGCAGCTTGGCCGGGGGGGCTGGATACGAGCAGTACTTC. This gives the protein CASSLAGGAGYEQYF.